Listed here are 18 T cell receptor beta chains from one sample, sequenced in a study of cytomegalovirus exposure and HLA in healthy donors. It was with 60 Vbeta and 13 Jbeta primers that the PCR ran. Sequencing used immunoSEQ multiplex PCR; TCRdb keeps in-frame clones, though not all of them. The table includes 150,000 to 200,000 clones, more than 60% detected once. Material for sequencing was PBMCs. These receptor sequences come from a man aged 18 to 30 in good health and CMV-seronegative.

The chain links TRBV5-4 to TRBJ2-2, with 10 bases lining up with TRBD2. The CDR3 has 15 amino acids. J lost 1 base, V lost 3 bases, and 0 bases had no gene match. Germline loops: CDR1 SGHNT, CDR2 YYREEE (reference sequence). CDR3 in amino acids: CASSWTSGNTGELFF. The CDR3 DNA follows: TGTGCCAGCAGCTGGACTAGCGGGAACACCGGGGAGCTGTTTTTT.

CDR3 DNA: TGTGCCAGCAGCCTCTGGGTAGCGGGAATTTACGAGCAGTACTTC. This codes for CASSLWVAGIYEQYF. The V gene is TRBV5-4, the J gene TRBJ2-7; TRBD2 agrees at 8 bases. The CDR3 contains 15 residues. V lost 4 bases, J lost 4 bases, and 10 bases stayed unmatched. Germline-derived CDR1 and CDR2 are SGHNT and YYREEE (reference sequence). Looking up the rest from reference TRBV5-4 and TRBJ2-7 gives the full variable domain: ETGVTQSPTHLIKTRGQQVTLRCSSQSGHNTVSWYQQALGQGPQFIFQYYREEENGRGNFPPRFSGLQFPNYSSELNVNALELDDSALYLCASSLWVAGIYEQYFGPGTRLTVT.

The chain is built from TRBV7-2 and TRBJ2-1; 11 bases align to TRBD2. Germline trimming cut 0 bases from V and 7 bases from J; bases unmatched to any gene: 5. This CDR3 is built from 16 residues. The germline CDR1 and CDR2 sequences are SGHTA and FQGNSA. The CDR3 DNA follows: TGTGCCAGCAGCTTAGCCACTAGCGGGAGACAGAATGAGCAGTTCTTC. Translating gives CASSLATSGRQNEQFF.

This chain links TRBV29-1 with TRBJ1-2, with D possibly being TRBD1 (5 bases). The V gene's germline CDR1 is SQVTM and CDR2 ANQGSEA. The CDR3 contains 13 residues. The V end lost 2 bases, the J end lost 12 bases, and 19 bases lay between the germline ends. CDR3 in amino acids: CSVERGTGSTHTF. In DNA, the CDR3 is TGCAGCGTTGAAAGGGGCACAGGAAGTACCCACACCTTC.

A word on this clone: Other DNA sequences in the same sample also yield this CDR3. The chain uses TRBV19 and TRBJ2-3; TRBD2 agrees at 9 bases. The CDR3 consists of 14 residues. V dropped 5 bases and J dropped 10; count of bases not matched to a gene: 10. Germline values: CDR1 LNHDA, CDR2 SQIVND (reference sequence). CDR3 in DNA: TGTGCCAGTAGTGCAGCGGGGGGTCTGATGGCGCAGTATTTT. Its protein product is CASSAAGGLMAQYF. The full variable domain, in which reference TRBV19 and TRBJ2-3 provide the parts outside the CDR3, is DGGITQSPKYLFRKEGQNVTLSCEQNLNHDAMYWYRQDPGQGLRLIYYSQIVNDFQKGDIAEGYSVSREKKESFPLTVTSAQKNPTAFYLCASSAAGGLMAQYFGPGTRLTVL.

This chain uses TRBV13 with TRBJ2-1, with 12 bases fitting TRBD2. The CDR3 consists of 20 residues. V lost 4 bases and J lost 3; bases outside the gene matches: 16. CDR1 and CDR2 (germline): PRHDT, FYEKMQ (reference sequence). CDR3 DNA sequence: TGTGCCAGCAGCTCCGTCCTAGCGGGGGGGCCAACAGGAATCTACAATGAGCAGTTCTTC. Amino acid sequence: CASSSVLAGGPTGIYNEQFF. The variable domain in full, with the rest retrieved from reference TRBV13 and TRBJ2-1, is AAGVIQSPRHLIKEKRETATLKCYPIPRHDTVYWYQQGPGQDPQFLISFYEKMQSDKGSIPDRFSAQQFSDYHSELNMSSLELGDSALYFCASSSVLAGGPTGIYNEQFFGPGTRLTVL.

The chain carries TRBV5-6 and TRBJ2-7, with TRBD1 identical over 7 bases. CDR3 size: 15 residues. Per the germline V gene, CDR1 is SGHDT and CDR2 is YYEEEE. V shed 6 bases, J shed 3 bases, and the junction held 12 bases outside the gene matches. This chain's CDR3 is CASTQFRDSLYEQYF. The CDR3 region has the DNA TGTGCCAGCACCCAATTCCGGGACAGCCTCTACGAGCAGTACTTC.

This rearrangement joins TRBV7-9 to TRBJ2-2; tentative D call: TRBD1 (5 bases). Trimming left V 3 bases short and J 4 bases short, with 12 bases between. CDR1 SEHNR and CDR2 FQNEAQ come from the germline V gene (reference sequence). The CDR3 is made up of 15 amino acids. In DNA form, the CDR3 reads TGTGCCAGCAGCTTCCAGGGATTATTCACCGGGGAGCTGTTTTTT. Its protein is CASSFQGLFTGELFF.

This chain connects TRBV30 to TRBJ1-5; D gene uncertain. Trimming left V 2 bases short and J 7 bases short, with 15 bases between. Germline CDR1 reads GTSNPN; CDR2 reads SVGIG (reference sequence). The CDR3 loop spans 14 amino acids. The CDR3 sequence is CAWSPTSVSQPQHF. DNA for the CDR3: TGTGCCTGGAGTCCCACGTCTGTAAGCCAGCCCCAGCATTTT.

The CDR3 DNA reads TGTGCCGGTACAGTTCCATACACTGAAGCTTTCTTT. Translating gives CAGTVPYTEAFF. V is TRBV30 and J is TRBJ1-1; D is ambiguous. V was trimmed by 8 bases and J by 3 bases, leaving 13 bases between them. Germline loops: CDR1 GTSNPN, CDR2 SVGIG (reference sequence). The CDR3 is 12 amino acids. Filled out from reference TRBV30 and TRBJ1-1, the complete variable domain reads SQTIHQWPATLVQPVGSPLSLECTVEGTSNPNLYWYRQAAGRGLQLLFYSVGIGQISSEVPQNLSASRPQDRQFILSSKKLLLSDSGFYLCAGTVPYTEAFFGQGTRLTVV.

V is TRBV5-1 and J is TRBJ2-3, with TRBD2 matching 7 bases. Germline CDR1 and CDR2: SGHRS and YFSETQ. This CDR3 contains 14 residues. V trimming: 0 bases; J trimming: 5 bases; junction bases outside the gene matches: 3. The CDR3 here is CASSLGLAGDTQYF. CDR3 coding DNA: TGCGCCAGCAGCTTGGGACTAGCCGGAGATACGCAGTATTTT.

The CDR3 is CASSPRDTQYF. CDR3 nucleotide sequence: TGTGCCAGCAGTCCCAGAGATACGCAGTATTTT. The chain couples TRBV11-3 to TRBJ2-3, with unresolved D. This CDR3 comprises 11 residues. Germline assignment: CDR1 SGHNT and CDR2 YENEEA. Deletions cut 6 bases from V and 5 bases from J, with 6 bases between.

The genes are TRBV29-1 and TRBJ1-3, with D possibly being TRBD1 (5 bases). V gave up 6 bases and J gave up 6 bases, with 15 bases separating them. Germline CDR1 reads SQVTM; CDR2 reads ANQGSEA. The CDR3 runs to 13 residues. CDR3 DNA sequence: TGCAGCGTCGCCCAGACAGCCGCAAACACCATATATTTT. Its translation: CSVAQTAANTIYF.

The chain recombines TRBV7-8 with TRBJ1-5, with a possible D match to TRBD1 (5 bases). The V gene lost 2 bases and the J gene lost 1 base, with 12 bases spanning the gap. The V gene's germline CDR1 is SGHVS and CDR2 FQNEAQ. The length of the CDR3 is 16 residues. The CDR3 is CASSLPEGASNQPQHF. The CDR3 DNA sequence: TGTGCCAGCAGCTTACCCGAAGGGGCGAGCAATCAGCCCCAGCATTTT.

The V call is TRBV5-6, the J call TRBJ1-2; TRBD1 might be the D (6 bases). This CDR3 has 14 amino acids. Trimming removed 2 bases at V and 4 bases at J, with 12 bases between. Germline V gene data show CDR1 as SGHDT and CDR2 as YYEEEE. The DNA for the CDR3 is TGTGCCAGCAGCTTCATGGACAGTCTCTATGGCTACACCTTC. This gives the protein CASSFMDSLYGYTF. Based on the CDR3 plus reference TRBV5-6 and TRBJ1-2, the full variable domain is DAGVTQSPTHLIKTRGQQVTLRCSPKSGHDTVSWYQQALGQGPQFIFQYYEEEERQRGNFPDRFSGHQFPNYSSELNVNALLLGDSALYLCASSFMDSLYGYTFGSGTRLTVV.

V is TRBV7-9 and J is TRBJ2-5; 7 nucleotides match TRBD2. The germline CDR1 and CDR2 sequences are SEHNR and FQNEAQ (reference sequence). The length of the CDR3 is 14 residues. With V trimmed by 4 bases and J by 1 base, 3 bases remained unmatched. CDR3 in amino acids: CASSYSGGQETQYF. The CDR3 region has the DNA TGTGCCAGCAGCTACTCGGGGGGCCAAGAGACCCAGTACTTC.

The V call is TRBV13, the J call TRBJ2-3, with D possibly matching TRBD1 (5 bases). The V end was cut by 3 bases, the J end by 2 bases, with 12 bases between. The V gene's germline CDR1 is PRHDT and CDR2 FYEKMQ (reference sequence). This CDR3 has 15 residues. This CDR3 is CASSFADRLTDTQYF. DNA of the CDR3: TGTGCCAGCAGCTTTGCTGACAGACTCACAGATACGCAGTATTTT.

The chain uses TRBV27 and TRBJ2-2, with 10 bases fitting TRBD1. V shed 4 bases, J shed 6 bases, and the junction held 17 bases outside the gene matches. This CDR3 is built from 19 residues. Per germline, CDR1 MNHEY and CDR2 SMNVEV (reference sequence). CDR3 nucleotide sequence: TGTGCCAGCAGTTACTTTGGGGGGGCCGGGACAGGGGTCGCCGGGGAGCTGTTTTTT. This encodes CASSYFGGAGTGVAGELFF.